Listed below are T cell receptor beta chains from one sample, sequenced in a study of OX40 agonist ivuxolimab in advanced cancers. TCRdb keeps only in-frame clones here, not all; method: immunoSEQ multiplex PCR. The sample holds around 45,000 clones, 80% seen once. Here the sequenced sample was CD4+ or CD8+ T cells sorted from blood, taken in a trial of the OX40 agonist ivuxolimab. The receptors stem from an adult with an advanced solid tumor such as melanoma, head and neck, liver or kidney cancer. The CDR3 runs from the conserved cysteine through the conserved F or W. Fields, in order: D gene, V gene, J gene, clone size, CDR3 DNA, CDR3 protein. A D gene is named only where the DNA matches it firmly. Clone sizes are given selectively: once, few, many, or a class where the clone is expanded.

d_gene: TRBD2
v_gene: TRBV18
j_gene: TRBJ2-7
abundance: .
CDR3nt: TGTGCCAGCTCACCAGGACTAGTTGATTCCTACGAGCAGTACTTC
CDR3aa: CASSPGLVDSYEQYF

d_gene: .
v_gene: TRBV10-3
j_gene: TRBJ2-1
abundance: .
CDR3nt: TGTGCCATCAGCGCTGCGCGGGAAAGTGAGCAGTTCTTC
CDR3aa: CAISAARESEQFF

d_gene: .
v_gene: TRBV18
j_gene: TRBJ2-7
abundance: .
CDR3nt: TGTGCCAGCTCACCTCCGGGCCTCAGCTACGAGCAGTACTTC
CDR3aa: CASSPPGLSYEQYF

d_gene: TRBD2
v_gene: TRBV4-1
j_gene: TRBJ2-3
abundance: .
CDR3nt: TGCGCCAGCAGCTCCGCCGCGGGAGGAACAGATACGCAGTATTTT
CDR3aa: CASSSAAGGTDTQYF

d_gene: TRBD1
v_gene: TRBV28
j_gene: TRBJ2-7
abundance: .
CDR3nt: TGTGCCAGCAGTGACGGGACAGGGGTCTACGAGCAGTACTTC
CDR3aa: CASSDGTGVYEQYF

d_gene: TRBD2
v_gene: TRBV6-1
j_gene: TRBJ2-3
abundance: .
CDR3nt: TGTGCCAGCAGTTGGGGGCGGGAGGTAGATACGCAGTATTTT
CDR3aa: CASSWGREVDTQYF

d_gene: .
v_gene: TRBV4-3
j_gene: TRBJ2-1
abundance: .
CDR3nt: TGCGCCAGCAGCCAAGAACCACCCCGGTCGGGGATGGGGGGCTCCTACAATGAGCAGTTCTTC
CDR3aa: CASSQEPPRSGMGGSYNEQFF

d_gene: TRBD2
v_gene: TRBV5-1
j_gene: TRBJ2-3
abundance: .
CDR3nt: TGCGCCAGCAGCTTGGGGTTAGCGGGGGCAGATACGCAGTATTTT
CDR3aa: CASSLGLAGADTQYF

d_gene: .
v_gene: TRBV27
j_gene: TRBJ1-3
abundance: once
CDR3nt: TGTGCCAGCAGTTTAACGGGGCGTCGGGAATTAGGAAACACCATATATTTT
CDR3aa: CASSLTGRRELGNTIYF

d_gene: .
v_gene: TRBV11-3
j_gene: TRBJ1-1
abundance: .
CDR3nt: TGTGCCAGCAGCACTCAGGAAAACACTGAAGCTTTCTTT
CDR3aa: CASSTQENTEAFF

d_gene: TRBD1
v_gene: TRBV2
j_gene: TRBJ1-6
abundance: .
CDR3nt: TGTGCCAGCAGTGGCCGGGACAGGGAATATTCACCCCTCCACTTT
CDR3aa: CASSGRDREYSPLHF

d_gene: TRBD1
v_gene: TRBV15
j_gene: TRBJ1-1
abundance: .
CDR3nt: TGTGCCACCAGCAAAGGGACAGGGTGGAACACTGAAGCTTTCTTT
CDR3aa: CATSKGTGWNTEAFF

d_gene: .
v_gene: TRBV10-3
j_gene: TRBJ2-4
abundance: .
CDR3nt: TGTGCCATCAGTGAGTCATCGGTGAATGTAGCCAAAAACATTCAGTACTTC
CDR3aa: CAISESSVNVAKNIQYF

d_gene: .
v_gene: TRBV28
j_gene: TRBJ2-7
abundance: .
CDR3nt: TGTGCCAGCAGTTTAGGACTCTACGAGCAGTACTTC
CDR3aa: CASSLGLYEQYF

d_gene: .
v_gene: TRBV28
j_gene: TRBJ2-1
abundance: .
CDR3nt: TGTGCCAGCAGTTTAACGGCAGGGGTAGGCAATGAGCAGTTCTTC
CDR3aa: CASSLTAGVGNEQFF

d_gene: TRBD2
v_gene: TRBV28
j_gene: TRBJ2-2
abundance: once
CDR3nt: TGTGCCAGCAGTTCCCATAGCGGGAGTTCCCCCGGGGAGCTGTTTTTT
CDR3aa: CASSSHSGSSPGELFF

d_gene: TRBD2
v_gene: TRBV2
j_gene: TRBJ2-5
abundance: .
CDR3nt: TGTGCCAGCAGTCCAAAAGAGGGAGGGGAGACCCAGTACTTC
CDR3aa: CASSPKEGGETQYF

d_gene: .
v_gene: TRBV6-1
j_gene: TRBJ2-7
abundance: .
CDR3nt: TGTGTCAGCAGTGAACTGGCGGCCCTATCCTACGAGCAGTACTTC
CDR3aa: CVSSELAALSYEQYF

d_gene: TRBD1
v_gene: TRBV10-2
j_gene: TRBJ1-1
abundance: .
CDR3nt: TGCGCCAGCAGTGAAGTTCCGGGACAGGCCCTCTACTTT
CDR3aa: CASSEVPGQALYF

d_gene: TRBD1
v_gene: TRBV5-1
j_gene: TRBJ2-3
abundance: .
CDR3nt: TGCGCCAGCAGAGGAGTGGGACAGTTGAGCACAGATACGCAGTATTTT
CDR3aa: CASRGVGQLSTDTQYF

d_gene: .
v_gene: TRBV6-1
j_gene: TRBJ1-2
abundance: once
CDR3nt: TGTGCCAGCAGTGAGGCACAGCGAACTAACTATGGCTACACCTTC
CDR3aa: CASSEAQRTNYGYTF

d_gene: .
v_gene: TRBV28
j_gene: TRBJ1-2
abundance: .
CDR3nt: TGTGCCAGCAGTTTGCGGGGGAGTAGCTATGGCTACACCTTC
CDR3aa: CASSLRGSSYGYTF

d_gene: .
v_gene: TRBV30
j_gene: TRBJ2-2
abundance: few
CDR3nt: TGTGCCTGGAGTGAAAACAGGGTACGGACCGGGGAGCTGTTTTTT
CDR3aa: CAWSENRVRTGELFF

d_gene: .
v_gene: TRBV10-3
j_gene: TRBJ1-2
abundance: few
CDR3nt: TGTGCCATCAGACAAGGGCTCTATGGCTACACCTTC
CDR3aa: CAIRQGLYGYTF

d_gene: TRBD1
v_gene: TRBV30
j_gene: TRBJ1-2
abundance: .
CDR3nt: TGTGCCTGGAGTGTAGGGGGCGGCTACACCTTC
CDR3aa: CAWSVGGGYTF

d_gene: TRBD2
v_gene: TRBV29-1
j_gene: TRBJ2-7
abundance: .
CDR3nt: TGCAGCGTTGAAGATCCCGGGGAGGGGTCGTACTTC
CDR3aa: CSVEDPGEGSYF

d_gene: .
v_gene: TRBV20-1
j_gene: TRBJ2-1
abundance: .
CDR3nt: TGCAGTGCTAGATCGCATGAGCAGTTCTTC
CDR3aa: CSARSHEQFF

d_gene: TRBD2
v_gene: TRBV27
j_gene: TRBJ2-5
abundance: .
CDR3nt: TGTACCAGCAGTTTAAGGCTAGCGGGAGTTGGGGAGACCCAGTACTTC
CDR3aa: CTSSLRLAGVGETQYF

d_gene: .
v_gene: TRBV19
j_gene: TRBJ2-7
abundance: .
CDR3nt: TGTGCCAGTAGGATCGACAGCTCAGCCTACGAGCAGTACTTC
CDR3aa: CASRIDSSAYEQYF

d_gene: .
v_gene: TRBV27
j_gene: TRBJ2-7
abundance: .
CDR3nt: TGTGCCAGCAGTTCCCCACTCTACGAGCAGTACTTC
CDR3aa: CASSSPLYEQYF

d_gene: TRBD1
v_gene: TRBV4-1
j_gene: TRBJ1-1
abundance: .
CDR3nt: TGCGCCAGCAGCCACCTGGGGCAGGGGGGAACAGGTGAAGCTTTCTTT
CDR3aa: CASSHLGQGGTGEAFF

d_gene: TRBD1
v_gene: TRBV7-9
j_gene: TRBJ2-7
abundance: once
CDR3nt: TGTGCCAGCAGCACGGGACAGGGAAATACCTACGAGCAGTACTTC
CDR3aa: CASSTGQGNTYEQYF

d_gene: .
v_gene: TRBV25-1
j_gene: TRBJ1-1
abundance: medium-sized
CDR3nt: TGTGCCAGCAGCCAGGGCACTGAAGCTTTCTTT
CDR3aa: CASSQGTEAFF

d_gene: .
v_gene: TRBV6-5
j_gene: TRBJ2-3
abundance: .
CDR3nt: TGTGCCAGCAGGCGAGGGGTGGGAGATACGCAGTATTTT
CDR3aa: CASRRGVGDTQYF

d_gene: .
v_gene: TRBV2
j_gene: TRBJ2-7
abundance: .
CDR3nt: TGTGCCAGCAGCTCCGGGACATCTACCTACGAGCAGTACTTC
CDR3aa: CASSSGTSTYEQYF

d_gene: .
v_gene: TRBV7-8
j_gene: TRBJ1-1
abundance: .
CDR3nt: TGTGCCAGCAGCCCCACGACAAAGGTGAACACTGAAGCTTTCTTT
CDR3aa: CASSPTTKVNTEAFF

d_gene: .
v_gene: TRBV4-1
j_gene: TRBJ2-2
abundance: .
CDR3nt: TGCGCCAGCAGCCAAACTGAACCCGGGGAGCTGTTTTTT
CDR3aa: CASSQTEPGELFF

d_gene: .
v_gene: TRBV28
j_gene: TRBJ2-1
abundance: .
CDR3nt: .
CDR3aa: CASSFLRAGGEQFF

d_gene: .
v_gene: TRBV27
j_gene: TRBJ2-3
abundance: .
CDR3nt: TGTGCCAGCAGTTTGTCAGGGCTAGATACGCAGTATTTT
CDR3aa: CASSLSGLDTQYF

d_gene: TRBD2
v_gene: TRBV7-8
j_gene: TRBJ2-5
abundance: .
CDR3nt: TGTGCCAGCAGCGGTCGATTAGCGGGAGCTGAAGAGACCCAGTACTTC
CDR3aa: CASSGRLAGAEETQYF

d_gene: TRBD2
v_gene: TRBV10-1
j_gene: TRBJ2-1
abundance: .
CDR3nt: TGCGCCAGCACGACTAGCGGGAGTGATGAGCAGTTCTTC
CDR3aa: CASTTSGSDEQFF

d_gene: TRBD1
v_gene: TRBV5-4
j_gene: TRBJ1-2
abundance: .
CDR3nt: TGTGCCAGCAGCTTATGGGACAGGGGGTTGAGTGGCTACACCTTC
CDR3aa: CASSLWDRGLSGYTF

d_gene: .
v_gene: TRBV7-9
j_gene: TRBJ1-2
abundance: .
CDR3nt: TGTGCCAGCAGCTTAACCGTCCATGGCTACACCTTC
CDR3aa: CASSLTVHGYTF

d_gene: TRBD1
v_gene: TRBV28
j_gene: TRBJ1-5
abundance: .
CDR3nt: TGTGCCAGCAGTTTAACAAACAGGGGGAACCAGCCCCAGCATTTT
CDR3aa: CASSLTNRGNQPQHF

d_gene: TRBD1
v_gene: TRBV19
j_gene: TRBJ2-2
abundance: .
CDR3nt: TGTGCCAGTATTAGACAGGGATCGGGGACCGGGGAGCTGTTTTTT
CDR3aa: CASIRQGSGTGELFF

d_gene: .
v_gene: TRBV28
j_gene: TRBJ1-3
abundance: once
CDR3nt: TGTGCCAGCAGCTCTCGGGGGGGACCTGGAAACACCATATATTTT
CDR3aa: CASSSRGGPGNTIYF

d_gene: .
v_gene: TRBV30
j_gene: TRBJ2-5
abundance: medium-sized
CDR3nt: TGTGCCTGGAATTACCAAGAGACCCAGTACTTC
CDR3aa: CAWNYQETQYF

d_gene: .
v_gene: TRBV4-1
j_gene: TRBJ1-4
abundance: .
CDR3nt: TGCGCCAGCAGCCAGTTGGCAGGGTCTAATGAAAAACTGTTTTTT
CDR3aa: CASSQLAGSNEKLFF

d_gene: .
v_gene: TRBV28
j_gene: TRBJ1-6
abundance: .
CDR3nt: TGTGCCACCTCAGGCCCATACGACTCGGCTAACTCCTATAATTCACCCCTCCACTTT
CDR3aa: CATSGPYDSANSYNSPLHF

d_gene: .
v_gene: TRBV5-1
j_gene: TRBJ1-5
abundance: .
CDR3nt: TGCGCCAGCAGCTCACGACAGGTGGGGAGCAATCAGCCCCAGCATTTT
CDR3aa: CASSSRQVGSNQPQHF

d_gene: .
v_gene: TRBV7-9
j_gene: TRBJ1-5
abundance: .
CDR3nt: TGTGCCAGCAGCTTAGACAGCAATCAGCCCCAGCATTTT
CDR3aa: CASSLDSNQPQHF

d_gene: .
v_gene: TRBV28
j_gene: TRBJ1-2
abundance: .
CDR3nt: TGTGCCAGCAGTTTAATGGGGTATGGCTACACCTTC
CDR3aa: CASSLMGYGYTF

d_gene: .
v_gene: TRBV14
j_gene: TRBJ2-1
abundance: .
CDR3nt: TGTGCCAGCAGCCCCTTGGGGGGCGGGGGATACAATGAGCAGTTCTTC
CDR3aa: CASSPLGGGGYNEQFF

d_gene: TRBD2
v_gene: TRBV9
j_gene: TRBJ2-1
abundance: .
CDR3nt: TGTGCCCGAGCGAGGACTAGGCCCTACAATGAGCAGTTCTTC
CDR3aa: CARARTRPYNEQFF

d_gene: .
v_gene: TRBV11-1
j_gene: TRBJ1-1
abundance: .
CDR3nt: TGTGCCAGCAGCCTACGCCTACAGGGAACTGAAGCTTTCTTT
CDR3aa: CASSLRLQGTEAFF

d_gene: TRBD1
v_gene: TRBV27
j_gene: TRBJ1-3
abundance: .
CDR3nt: TGTGCCAGCAGTGACAGGGGGGTGGCTGGAAACACCATATATTTT
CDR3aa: CASSDRGVAGNTIYF

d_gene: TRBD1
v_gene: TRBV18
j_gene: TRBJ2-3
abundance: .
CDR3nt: TGTGCCAGCTCACCCGTCGGGACAGAGGGGGATACGCAGTATTTT
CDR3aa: CASSPVGTEGDTQYF